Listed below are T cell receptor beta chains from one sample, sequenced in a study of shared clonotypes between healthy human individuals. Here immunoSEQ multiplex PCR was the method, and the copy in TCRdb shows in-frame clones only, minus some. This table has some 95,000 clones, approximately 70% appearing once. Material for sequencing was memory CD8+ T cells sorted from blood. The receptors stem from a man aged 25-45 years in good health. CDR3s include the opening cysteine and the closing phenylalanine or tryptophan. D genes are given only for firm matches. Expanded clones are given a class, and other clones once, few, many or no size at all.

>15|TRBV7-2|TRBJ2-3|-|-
TGTGCCAGCAGCCTAACGGGACGGACCACAGATACGCAGTATTTT
CASSLTGRTTDTQYF
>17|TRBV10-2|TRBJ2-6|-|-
TGCGCCAGCAGTAACCTATCCACTCAAAGTCGGGCCAACGTCCTGACTTTC
CASSNLSTQSRANVLTF
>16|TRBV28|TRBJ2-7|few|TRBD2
TGTGCCAGCAGTCAAACTAGCGGGAGGAGGCCCTACGAGCAGTACTTC
CASSQTSGRRPYEQYF
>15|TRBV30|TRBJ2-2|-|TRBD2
TGTGCCTGGAGTGAACTAGCGGGAGTGGACGGGGAGCTGTTTTTT
CAWSELAGVDGELFF
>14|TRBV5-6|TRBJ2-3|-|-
TGTGCCAGCAGCGGGATAATCTCAACAGATACGCAGTATTTT
CASSGIISTDTQYF
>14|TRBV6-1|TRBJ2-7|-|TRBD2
TGTGCCAGCAGCAGCGGGGCGAGCTCCTACGAGCAGTACTTC
CASSSGASSYEQYF
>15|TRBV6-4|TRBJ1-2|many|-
TGTGCCAGCAGTGACTCTCCTGACAGAGCAGATGGCTACACCTTC
CASSDSPDRADGYTF
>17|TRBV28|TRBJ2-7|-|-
TGTGCCAGCAGCCCTCGGTCTTGGGGCGGTGGGGGATACGAGCAGTACTTC
CASSPRSWGGGGYEQYF
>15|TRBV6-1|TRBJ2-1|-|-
TGTGCCAGCAGTGTAGGGGCCCAATCCTACAATGAGCAGTTCTTC
CASSVGAQSYNEQFF
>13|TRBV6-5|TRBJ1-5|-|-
TGTGCCAGCAGTCCCACAGGGAACCAGCCCCAGCATTTT
CASSPTGNQPQHF
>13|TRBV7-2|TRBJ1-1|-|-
TGTGCCAGCAGCTTAGGCGCGTACACTGAAGCTTTCTTT
CASSLGAYTEAFF
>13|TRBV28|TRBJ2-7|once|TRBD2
TGTGCCAGCGGAGCGGGACTGAACTACGAGCAGTACTTC
CASGAGLNYEQYF
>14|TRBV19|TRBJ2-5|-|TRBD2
TGTGCCAGTAGTATGCTGCGGCTAGCGGGGACCCAGTACTTC
CASSMLRLAGTQYF
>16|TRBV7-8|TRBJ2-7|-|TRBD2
TGTGCCAGCACCCCGGGGCGGGAGGTGTATCTCTACGAGCAGTACTTC
CASTPGREVYLYEQYF
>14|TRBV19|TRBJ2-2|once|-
TGTGCCAGTAGTATTATCGGGGCGGCAGGGGAGCTGTTTTTT
CASSIIGAAGELFF
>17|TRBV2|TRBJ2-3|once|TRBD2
TGTGCCAGCAGCCCCGGACTAGCGGGAGTCGGCACAGATACGCAGTATTTT
CASSPGLAGVGTDTQYF
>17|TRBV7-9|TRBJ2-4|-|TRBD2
TGTGCCAGCAGCTTCACGCTAGCGGGAGAAGCCAAAAACATTCAGTACTTC
CASSFTLAGEAKNIQYF
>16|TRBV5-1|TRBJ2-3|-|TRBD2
TGCGCCAGCAGCCCCACATCCGGGGGGGGCACAGATACGCAGTATTTT
CASSPTSGGGTDTQYF
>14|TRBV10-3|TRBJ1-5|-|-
TGTGCCATCCCCCGACAGAATAGCAATCAGCCCCAGCATTTT
CAIPRQNSNQPQHF
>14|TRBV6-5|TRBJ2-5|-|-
TGTGCCAGCAGTTACGGAACCGGGTTTGAGACCCAGTACTTC
CASSYGTGFETQYF
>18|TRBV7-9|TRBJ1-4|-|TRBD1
TGTGCCAGCAGCGAACGGGACAGGGGACTTGCAACTAATGAAAAACTGTTTTTT
CASSERDRGLATNEKLFF
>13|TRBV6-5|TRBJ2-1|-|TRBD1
TGTGCCAGCAGTGGGACAGCCTCTAATGAGCAGTTCTTC
CASSGTASNEQFF
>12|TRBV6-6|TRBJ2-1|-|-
TGTGCCAGCAGTTCCACTAGCTTTGAGCAGTTCTTC
CASSSTSFEQFF